This T cell receptor (beta chain) was retrieved from a study of tumor-infiltrating lymphocytes in oesophageal squamous cell carcinoma. CDR3 size: 17 residues. The germline V gene has CDR1 SGHNT and CDR2 YENEEA. Trimming cost V 1 base and J 4 bases; bases outside gene matches: 10. In TCRdb, the PCR reads were re-called with MiXCR into one record per CDR3 protein. This table holds roughly 19,000 distinct CDR3 sequences, 40% to 45% found once. This clonotype was observed many times. The sequencing sample was made of esophageal tumor tissue. V is TRBV11-3 and J is TRBJ2-1; 7 bases map to TRBD1. The sequence was obtained from a male donor with esophageal squamous cell carcinoma. CDR3 amino acids: CASSLGLGGYLYNEQFF. The CDR3 DNA sequence: TGTGCCAGCAGCTTAGGCCTAGGGGGCTACCTTTACAATGAGCAGTTCTTC.